This T cell receptor (beta chain) was retrieved from a study of blood T cells in healthy people across ages. In its sample, this clonotype was seen a few times. A second about 7 to 12 cycle PCR used barcoded and J-beta primers. TCRdb processed the 5' RACE reads anew with MiXCR; each CDR3 protein has one entry. The sample contains roughly 1,500,000 distinct CDR3 sequences, 35% to 45% of which appear only once. This CDR3 has 15 residues. Germline loops: CDR1 SGHTA, CDR2 FQGTGA. J lost 5 bases, V lost 5 bases, and 6 bases had no gene match. The source material was blood. The rearrangement links TRBV7-3 to TRBJ1-4; 9 positions match TRBD1. This clonotype was sampled from a woman between 18 and 29 years old in good health. CDR3 region: CASSPGTGSNEKLFF. CDR3 nucleotide sequence: TGTGCCAGCAGCCCTGGGACAGGGAGCAATGAAAAACTGTTTTTT.